The 31 T cell receptor beta chains in this list originate from one sample, sequenced in a study of early T cells in non-severe SARS-CoV-2 infection. TCRdb re-called the 5' RACE reads with MiXCR, one entry per CDR3 protein. Of 70,000 or so distinct CDR3 sequences detected, 9.5% to 15% appear once; the ten largest clones hold approximately 3.9%. Source material: whole blood. These receptors all come from an adult who was a healthcare worker with PCR-confirmed SARS-CoV-2 infection or an uninfected control (not recorded which).

This clonotype was picked up a small number of times. V is TRBV29-1 and J is TRBJ2-3, with 8 nucleotides matching TRBD1. V gave up 5 bases and J gave up 2 bases; unmatched junction bases: 6. CDR1 and CDR2 (germline): SQVTM, ANQGSEA. This CDR3 contains 14 residues. The CDR3 DNA reads TGCAGCGTTAGGCAGGGGGCCCCCACAGATACGCAGTATTTT. Translation gives CSVRQGAPTDTQYF.

The genes are TRBV7-6 and TRBJ1-6, with D maybe TRBD1 (6 bases). Trimming pared 5 bases from V and 7 bases from J, leaving 15 bases between. Per the germline V gene, CDR1 is SGHVS and CDR2 is FNYEAQ. This CDR3 is built from 15 residues. The CDR3, as DNA: TGTGCCAGCAGCCTTGCGGGGGGCCCGAATTCACCCCTCCACTTT. Amino acids: CASSLAGGPNSPLHF.

This clonotype was counted a few times. This rearrangement joins TRBV4-1 to TRBJ2-2; D unresolved. Between the trimmed V and J ends, which lost 1 base and 7 bases, there was a span of 4 bases. CDR1 MGHRA and CDR2 YSYEKL come from the germline V gene. The CDR3 extends over 12 amino acids. In DNA form, the CDR3 reads TGCGCCAGCAGCCAAGCGATCGGGGAGCTGTTTTTT. Encoded protein: CASSQAIGELFF.

This clonotype has at least ten counts. This sequence joins TRBV7-6 and TRBJ2-3, with D unresolved. Germline V gives CDR1 SGHVS, CDR2 FNYEAQ. This CDR3 has 13 amino acids. V gave up 5 bases and J gave up 8 bases, with 14 bases separating them. CDR3 nucleotides: TGTGCCAGCAGCCCCGCAGAGGCCCCTACGCAGTATTTT. Encoded protein: CASSPAEAPTQYF.

The chain has TRBV7-2 and TRBJ2-7; TRBD2 matches at 9 bases. CDR3 length: 13 residues. J was trimmed by 12 bases and V by 5 bases; bases with no gene match: 11. Per the germline V gene, CDR1 is SGHTA and CDR2 is FQGNSA. The CDR3 sequence: CASSGVLGTSLYF. Here the CDR3 DNA reads TGTGCCAGCAGCGGAGTCCTCGGGACTAGCCTGTACTTC.

The table lists this clonotype with a few counts. The rearrangement links TRBV27 to TRBJ2-1, with unresolved D. Trimming took off 6 bases at V and 0 bases at J, with 15 bases between the two ends. Germline V gene data show CDR1 as MNHEY and CDR2 as SMNVEV (reference sequence). The CDR3 has 16 amino acids. The CDR3: CASRPVVASSYNEQFF. In DNA, the CDR3 is TGTGCCAGCAGGCCAGTAGTGGCTTCCTCCTACAATGAGCAGTTCTTC.

This clonotype has ten or more counts. The chain links TRBV27 to TRBJ2-1; the D is unclear. The CDR3 is 14 residues long. With 9 bases removed from V and 1 base from J, the gap between germline ends came to 13 bases. In germline, CDR1 is MNHEY, CDR2 SMNVEV (reference sequence). The CDR3 DNA reads as TGTGCCAGTATACGAACGAGGTCCTACAATGAGCAGTTCTTC. Translated, it gives CASIRTRSYNEQFF.

This clonotype was seen ten or more times. In nucleotides, the CDR3 is TGTGCCAGTAGTATGAGCGCTAGCGGGAGGGCCGTCTACAATGAGCAGTTCTTC. It yields the protein CASSMSASGRAVYNEQFF. The rearrangement links TRBV19 to TRBJ2-1; 12 bases fit TRBD2. This CDR3 has 18 amino acids. With 3 bases clipped from V and 3 bases from J, the junction kept 9 bases outside the gene matches. CDR1 and CDR2 from the germline V gene are LNHDA and SQIVND (reference sequence).

The CDR3 here is CASSLIQSAGHMRQNTEAFF. The CDR3 nucleotides read TGTGCCAGCAGTTTAATTCAATCGGCGGGTCATATGCGTCAGAACACTGAAGCTTTCTTT. V gene TRBV28 combines with J gene TRBJ1-1; D is ambiguous. This CDR3 region has 20 residues. Germline V CDR1 and CDR2: MDHEN, SYDVKM. V lost 2 bases to trimming and J lost 1 base, with 26 bases between them.

There are many counts of this clonotype. The chain employs TRBV3-1 and TRBJ2-7; 7 bases are a match to TRBD1. V trimming: 4 bases; J trimming: 2 bases; junction bases outside the gene matches: 8. Germline-derived CDR1 and CDR2 are LGHDT and YNNKEL (reference sequence). The CDR3 runs to 15 residues. Written as DNA, the CDR3 is TGTGCCAGCAGCCTCAGGGGGTCAGGCCCCTACGAGCAGTACTTC. It yields the protein CASSLRGSGPYEQYF.

This clonotype has at least ten counts. The V gene is TRBV5-1, the J gene TRBJ1-4; D not resolved. CDR3 size: 14 residues. The germline CDR1 and CDR2 sequences are SGHRS and YFSETQ. Deletions cut 1 base from V and 3 bases from J, with 7 bases between. The CDR3 nucleotides are TGCGCCAGCAGCTTGCAAGCGGCTAATGAAAAACTGTTTTTT. Its translation is CASSLQAANEKLFF. Looking up the rest from reference TRBV5-1 and TRBJ1-4 gives the full variable domain: KAGVTQTPRYLIKTRGQQVTLSCSPISGHRSVSWYQQTPGQGLQFLFEYFSETQRNKGNFPGRFSGRQFSNSRSEMNVSTLELGDSALYLCASSLQAANEKLFFGSGTQLSVL.

The chain joins TRBV2 to TRBJ2-7; maybe TRBD1 (6 bases). In germline, CDR1 is SNHLY, CDR2 FYNNEI. Trimming took 5 bases from V and 2 from J, leaving 16 bases between them. CDR3 length equals 15 residues. The CDR3 DNA follows: TGTGCCAGCAGTTTACAGGGAAGGGGCCCCTACGAGCAGTACTTC. Its protein is CASSLQGRGPYEQYF. Full variable domain (missing parts from reference TRBV2 and TRBJ2-7): EPEVTQTPSHQVTQMGQEVILRCVPISNHLYFYWYRQILGQKVEFLVSFYNNEISEKSEIFDDQFSVERPDGSNFTLKIRSTKLEDSAMYFCASSLQGRGPYEQYFGPGTRLTVT.

At least ten counts were recorded for this clonotype. The V gene is TRBV5-1, the J gene TRBJ2-1, with 14 bases aligning to TRBD2. Trimming removed 4 bases from V and 2 bases from J; junction bases left unmatched: 8. CDR3 length: 18 amino acids. In germline, CDR1 is SGHRS, CDR2 YFSETQ. The CDR3 loop is CASSGGLAGEWAYNEQFF. As DNA, the CDR3 is TGCGCCAGCAGCGGGGGACTAGCGGGAGAATGGGCCTACAATGAGCAGTTCTTC. Full variable domain (missing parts from reference TRBV5-1 and TRBJ2-1): KAGVTQTPRYLIKTRGQQVTLSCSPISGHRSVSWYQQTPGQGLQFLFEYFSETQRNKGNFPGRFSGRQFSNSRSEMNVSTLELGDSALYLCASSGGLAGEWAYNEQFFGPGTRLTVL.

This clonotype came up a few times. This sequence joins TRBV3-1 and TRBJ2-3; 8 bases match TRBD2. After removal of 3 bases from V and 8 bases from J, the junction contained 10 bases not matched to a gene. The CDR3 runs to 15 residues. Germline V gene sequence: CDR1 LGHDT, CDR2 YNNKEL (reference sequence). The CDR3 is CASSHRSGSLPTQYF. In DNA form, the CDR3 reads TGTGCCAGCAGCCACCGCAGCGGGAGTCTACCTACGCAGTATTTT.

The chain joins TRBV4-2 to TRBJ1-4; D unclear. CDR1 and CDR2 (germline): LGHNA, YNFKEQ. Trimming pared 0 bases from V and 0 bases from J, leaving 8 bases between. The length of the CDR3 is 16 residues. CDR3 sequence reads: CASSQDRLATNEKLFF. The CDR3 nucleotides are TGTGCCAGCAGCCAAGATCGTCTTGCAACTAATGAAAAACTGTTTTTT.

V gene TRBV24-1 combines with J gene TRBJ1-2; no clear D gene. Trimming removed 4 bases at V and 1 base at J, with 3 bases between. Germline V CDR1 and CDR2: KGHDR, SFDVKD. CDR3 length: 12 amino acids. CDR3 loop: CATSDSNYGYTF. In nucleotides, the CDR3 is TGTGCCACCAGTGACAGTAACTATGGCTACACCTTC.

This clonotype was detected only a few times. The chain uses TRBV28 and TRBJ2-5, with 7 bases aligning to TRBD1. J lost 5 bases, V lost 6 bases, and 9 bases had no gene match. The length of the CDR3 is 14 residues. The germline gives CDR1 MDHEN, CDR2 SYDVKM. CDR3 loop: CASRKFTGDETQYF. CDR3 coding DNA: TGTGCCAGCAGAAAGTTTACAGGGGACGAGACCCAGTACTTC.

This clonotype turned up a few times. J is TRBJ2-6 and V is TRBV15, with no clear D. Deletions cut 5 bases from V and 0 bases from J, with 2 bases between. The CDR3 consists of 13 residues. Germline V gene data show CDR1 as LNHNV and CDR2 as YYDKDF (reference sequence). The CDR3 here is CATSLSGANVLTF. Here the CDR3 DNA reads TGTGCCACCAGCCTCTCTGGGGCCAACGTCCTGACTTTC.

The rearrangement joins TRBV20-1 to TRBJ2-7, with 7 bases identical to TRBD1. The V gene's germline CDR1 is DFQATT and CDR2 SNEGSKA (reference sequence). This CDR3 spans 14 amino acids. J was trimmed by 0 bases and V by 7 bases; bases with no gene match: 9. The CDR3: CSVHRTGTSYEQYF. CDR3 sequence (DNA): TGCAGTGTTCATCGGACAGGAACCTCCTACGAGCAGTACTTC.

The J gene is TRBJ2-4, the V gene TRBV2; possibly TRBD2 for D (5 bases). Trimming pared 0 bases from V and 7 bases from J, leaving 13 bases between. The CDR3 has 15 amino acids. CDR1 and CDR2 (germline): SNHLY, FYNNEI. The DNA for the CDR3 is TGTGCCAGCAGTGAAGCCTTGGCTAGCTGGAACATTCAGTACTTC. It is translated as CASSEALASWNIQYF.

This clonotype was observed many times. The V call is TRBV19, the J call TRBJ2-1; 10 nucleotides align to TRBD1. Germline CDR1 is LNHDA and CDR2 is SQIVND (reference sequence). The CDR3 is 15 amino acids. V gave up 4 bases and J gave up 3 bases; unmatched junction bases: 3. CDR3 bases: TGTGCCAGTAGTAGGGACAGGGGCGACTACAATGAGCAGTTCTTC. Translation: CASSRDRGDYNEQFF.

For this clonotype: As the CDR3 is not closed by the conserved phenylalanine or tryptophan, this likely results from a read error. The chain couples TRBV7-9 to TRBJ2-7; 7 bases match TRBD1. V lost 5 bases and J lost 7; bases outside the gene matches: 11. The CDR3 has 14 amino acids. In germline, CDR1 is SEHNR, CDR2 FQNEAQ (reference sequence). The DNA for the CDR3 is TGTGCCAGCAGCCCGGGACAGCGCCCATGGGAGCAGTACTCC. Its translation is CASSPGQRPWEQYS.

This clonotype came up a few times. J is TRBJ2-3 and V is TRBV12-3 or TRBV12-4, with 12 nucleotides matching TRBD1. The V segment lost 8 bases and the J segment 4 bases; nucleotides outside the gene matches: 7. The CDR3 sequence is 15 residues long. The chain's CDR3 is CASHPGTGGADTQYF. DNA of the CDR3: TGTGCCAGCCATCCCGGGACAGGGGGCGCAGATACGCAGTATTTT.

This clonotype appeared many times. The chain has TRBV7-3 and TRBJ1-1; weak D call: TRBD1 (6 bases). The CDR3 contains 13 residues. Looked up from germline, CDR1 is SGHTA and CDR2 is FQGTGA. V was clipped by 4 bases and J by 4 bases, with 10 bases between them. The CDR3 nucleotides are TGTGCCAGCAGCTCAACAGGGCGCACTGAAGCTTTCTTT. It is translated as CASSSTGRTEAFF.

This clonotype was recorded at least ten times. V and J are TRBV2 and TRBJ2-3; no clear D. The CDR3 runs 12 residues. CDR1 is SNHLY and CDR2 is FYNNEI in the germline V gene. The V end was cut by 5 bases, the J end by 3 bases, with 6 bases between. The CDR3 region is CASSPGTDTQYF. DNA of the CDR3: TGTGCCAGCAGTCCCGGAACAGATACGCAGTATTTT.

This clonotype was recorded at least ten times. This sequence joins TRBV28 and TRBJ2-7; 7 nucleotides line up with TRBD2. Germline V CDR1 and CDR2: MDHEN, SYDVKM. CDR3 length: 15 residues. With 6 bases clipped from V and 0 bases from J, the junction kept 8 bases outside the gene matches. The CDR3 DNA reads TGTGCCAGCAGAAGGGAGGGATTAAGCTCCTACGAGCAGTACTTC. Its translation is CASRREGLSSYEQYF. The full variable domain, completed using reference TRBV28 and TRBJ2-7, is DVKVTQSSRYLVKRTGEKVFLECVQDMDHENMFWYRQDPGLGLRLIYFSYDVKMKEKGDIPEGYSVSREKKERFSLILESASTNQTSMYLCASRREGLSSYEQYFGPGTRLTVT.

This rearrangement joins TRBV20-1 to TRBJ2-2; perhaps D is TRBD1 or TRBD2 (5 bases each). Germline V gene sequence: CDR1 DFQATT, CDR2 SNEGSKA (reference sequence). The CDR3 has 15 residues. The germline V and J ends were trimmed by 0 bases and 3 bases, with 11 bases remaining between them. In DNA, the CDR3 is TGCAGTGCTAGAGATGTCGGGGCGGACACCGGGGAGCTGTTTTTT. This encodes CSARDVGADTGELFF.

This clonotype showed up many times. CDR3 nucleotide sequence: TGTGCCAGCAGCTCTAGTTGGACAGGGCTACGGAACACTGAAGCTTTCTTT. Protein product: CASSSSWTGLRNTEAFF. This chain connects TRBV5-6 to TRBJ1-1; 8 positions match TRBD1. Germline V gene data show CDR1 as SGHDT and CDR2 as YYEEEE. The ends lost 3 bases at V and 1 base at J; junction bases unmatched: 11. The CDR3 is made up of 17 amino acids.

Regarding this clonotype: Given a much more abundant clone one base away, this may be a read error. This chain joins TRBV29-1 and TRBJ2-7, with D uncertain. CDR1 SQVTM and CDR2 ANQGSEA come from the germline V gene. The CDR3 spans 12 residues. Trimming removed 3 bases from V and 2 bases from J, with 8 bases in between. CDR3 protein: CSVEGSPYEQYF. For the CDR3, the DNA is TGCAGCGTTGAGGGCAGCCCCTACGAGCAGTACTTC.

The V gene is TRBV28, the J gene TRBJ1-3, with D maybe TRBD1 (6 bases). This CDR3 has 14 residues. Trimming removed 6 bases at V and 4 bases at J, with 13 bases between. Germline assignment: CDR1 MDHEN and CDR2 SYDVKM. CDR3 coding DNA: TGTGCCAGCAGGGGGGCAGGGACGGGAAACACCATATATTTT. Translation gives CASRGAGTGNTIYF.

This clonotype has at least ten counts. The V call is TRBV6-1, the J call TRBJ2-3; 7 nucleotides line up with TRBD2. Trimming removed 8 bases from V and 4 bases from J; junction bases left unmatched: 6. The CDR3 is made up of 13 amino acids. Looked up from germline, CDR1 is MNHNS and CDR2 is SASEGT. The chain's CDR3 is CASRLSGSDTQYF. CDR3 nucleotides: TGTGCCAGCCGACTTAGCGGGTCAGATACGCAGTATTTT.